This is a list of T cell receptor beta chains from one sample in a study of cytomegalovirus exposure and HLA in healthy donors. Clones were sequenced by immunoSEQ multiplex PCR, and TCRdb holds only the in-frame ones, with some missing. Found here are around 140,000 clones, 61% of them singletons; the top ten hold around 1.9%. Input material: PBMCs. Every receptor here comes from a male donor in good health and CMV-seronegative. The CDR3 runs from the conserved cysteine through the conserved F or W. Where a row states a size, it is once, few, many or the class of an expanded clone; other rows omit it.

TRBJ1-1 . TRBV6-5 CATQGFTEAFF
TRBJ1-5 . TRBV4-1 CASSESGHWNNQPQHF
TRBJ2-7 . TRBV27 CASKVAATYEQYF
TRBJ2-3 . TRBV9 CASSGRTGWTDTQYF
TRBJ2-7 . TRBV9 CASSPGTYEQYF
TRBJ2-5 . TRBV7-6 CASSLQRGQETQYF
TRBJ2-7 . TRBV30 CAWHRDSQYEQYF
TRBJ2-3 . TRBV7-3 CASSSWTGADTQYF
TRBJ2-7 few TRBV27 CASSVDGSSYEQYF
TRBJ2-7 . TRBV2 CASSDGYSYEQYF
TRBJ2-7 few TRBV30 CAWSLERPSYEQYF
TRBJ1-6 . TRBV5-6 CASSLSSADFFYNSPLHF
TRBJ1-1 few TRBV9 CASSYSIQGNTEAFF
TRBJ1-2 . TRBV6-5 CASSRDRSQNGYTF
TRBJ2-1 few TRBV2 CASRRQAFSYNEQFF
TRBJ2-1 . TRBV27 CASSFQPGTSGRFYNEQFF
TRBJ1-2 . TRBV28 CASSTEGVAYGYTF
TRBJ1-4 . TRBV7-9 CASSATGGPANEKLFF
TRBJ2-1 once TRBV27 CASSFFSYNEQFF
TRBJ2-3 . TRBV7-3 CASSSSSTDTQYF
TRBJ2-5 . TRBV9 CASSDDRRGQETQYF
TRBJ1-2 . TRBV4-1 CASSHTVYYGYTF
TRBJ2-1 . TRBV29-1 CSVDQGWGYNEQFF
TRBJ2-1 . TRBV5-1 CASSLVLAGAGNEQFF
TRBJ2-7 . TRBV4-1 CASSQGWGVEYEQYF
TRBJ2-4 few TRBV2 CASSPQRVVKVNIQYF
TRBJ2-3 few TRBV18 CASSPQVVTADTQYF
TRBJ1-2 . TRBV7-3 CASSLWAGRGGGYTF
TRBJ2-3 . TRBV14 CASSQGTGVYSTDTQYF
TRBJ1-1 few TRBV2 CASSGSVSQAFF
TRBJ2-2 . TRBV19 CASSPVSSTGELFF
TRBJ2-1 . TRBV7-6 CASSLDIGGYNEQFF
TRBJ2-2 few TRBV7-3 CASSLIGAGGRNTGELFF
TRBJ2-5 . TRBV5-6 CASSPRQGAIQETQYF
TRBJ2-1 once TRBV7-3 CASSPGTGGAPGSYNEQFF
TRBJ1-4 . TRBV5-1 CASSFGGAEGEKLFF
TRBJ2-7 . TRBV7-9 CASSPGQGYEQYF
TRBJ2-7 few TRBV7-8 CASSLVTGGAYEQYF
TRBJ2-1 . TRBV6-5 CASSHRDRDSNEQFF
TRBJ1-1 . TRBV27 CASSSQSSGGGDTEAFF
TRBJ1-5 . TRBV6-4 CATFGTGGGNQPQHF
TRBJ2-5 . TRBV10-3 CAISRTSGGYEETQYF
TRBJ1-1 . TRBV5-1 CASSPDRQGAVDAFF
TRBJ1-1 . TRBV7-9 CASAPTGGIDTEAFF
TRBJ1-2 few TRBV7-2 CASSSTGVGGYTF
TRBJ2-3 few TRBV7-9 CATDTGSTDTQYF
TRBJ1-6 . TRBV19 CASKGTGWNSPLHF
TRBJ1-4 . TRBV19 CASSINGGFSEKLFF
TRBJ2-7 once TRBV13 CASSEAGDRTYEQYF
TRBJ1-1 . TRBV6-4 CASSAQGNTEAFF
TRBJ2-3 . TRBV10-3 CAITGQGTDTQYF
TRBJ1-5 . TRBV19 CASSIEQRNQPQHF
TRBJ1-4 . TRBV4-3 CASSQDAHTEKLFF
. . TRBV30 CAWSGLQAGAVEQYF
TRBJ1-3 . TRBV2 CASRQGSGNTIYF
TRBJ1-1 . TRBV18 CASSSRGTEAFF
TRBJ1-4 . TRBV29-1 CSVSARGNEKLFF
TRBJ2-3 . TRBV18 CASSARVSDTQYF
TRBJ1-2 few TRBV2 CASGSRANYGYTF